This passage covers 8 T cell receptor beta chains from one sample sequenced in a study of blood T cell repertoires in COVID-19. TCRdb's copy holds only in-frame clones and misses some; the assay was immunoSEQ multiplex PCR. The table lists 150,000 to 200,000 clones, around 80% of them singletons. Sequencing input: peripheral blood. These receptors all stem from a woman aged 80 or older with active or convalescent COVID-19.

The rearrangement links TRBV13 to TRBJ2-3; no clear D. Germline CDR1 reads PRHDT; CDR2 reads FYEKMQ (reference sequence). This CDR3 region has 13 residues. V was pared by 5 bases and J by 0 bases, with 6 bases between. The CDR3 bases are TGTGCCAGCAGCCCCCCTAGCACAGATACGCAGTATTTT. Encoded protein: CASSPPSTDTQYF.

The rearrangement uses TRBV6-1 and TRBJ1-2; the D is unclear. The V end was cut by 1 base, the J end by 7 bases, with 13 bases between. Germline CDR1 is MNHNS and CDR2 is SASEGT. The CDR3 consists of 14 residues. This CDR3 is CASSEGPLTGGYTF. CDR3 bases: TGTGCCAGCAGTGAAGGGCCTCTCACGGGTGGCTACACCTTC.

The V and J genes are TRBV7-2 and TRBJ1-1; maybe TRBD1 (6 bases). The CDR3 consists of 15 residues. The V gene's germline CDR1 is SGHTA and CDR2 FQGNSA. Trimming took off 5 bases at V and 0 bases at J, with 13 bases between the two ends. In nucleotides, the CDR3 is TGTGCCAGCAGCCCGGGACAATACATGAACACTGAAGCTTTCTTT. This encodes CASSPGQYMNTEAFF.

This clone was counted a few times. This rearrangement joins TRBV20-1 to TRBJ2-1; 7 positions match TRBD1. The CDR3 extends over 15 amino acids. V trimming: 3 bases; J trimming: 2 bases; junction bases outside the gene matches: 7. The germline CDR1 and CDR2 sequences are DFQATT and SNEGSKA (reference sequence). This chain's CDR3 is CSASPSGTAYNEQFF. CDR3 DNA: TGCAGTGCTAGTCCCTCCGGGACAGCCTACAATGAGCAGTTCTTC.

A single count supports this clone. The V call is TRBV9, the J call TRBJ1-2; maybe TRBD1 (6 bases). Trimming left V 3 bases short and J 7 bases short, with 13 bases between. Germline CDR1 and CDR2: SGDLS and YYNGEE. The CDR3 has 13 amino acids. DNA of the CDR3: TGTGCCAGCAGCGGACAGGTCGTTTTTGGCTACACCTTC. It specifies CASSGQVVFGYTF.

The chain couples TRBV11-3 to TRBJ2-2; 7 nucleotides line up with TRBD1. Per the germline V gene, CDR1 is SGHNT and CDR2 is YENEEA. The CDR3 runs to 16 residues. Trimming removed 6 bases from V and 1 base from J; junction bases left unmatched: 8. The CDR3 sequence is CASSSQGGMNTGELFF. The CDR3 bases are TGTGCCAGCAGTTCCCAAGGGGGCATGAACACCGGGGAGCTGTTTTTT.

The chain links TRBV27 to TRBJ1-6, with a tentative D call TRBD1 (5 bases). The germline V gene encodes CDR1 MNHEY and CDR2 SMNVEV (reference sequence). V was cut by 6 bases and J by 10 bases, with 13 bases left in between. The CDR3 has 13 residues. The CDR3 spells CASSLVRGSPLHF. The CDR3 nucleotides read TGTGCCAGCAGCCTCGTAAGGGGATCACCCCTCCACTTT.

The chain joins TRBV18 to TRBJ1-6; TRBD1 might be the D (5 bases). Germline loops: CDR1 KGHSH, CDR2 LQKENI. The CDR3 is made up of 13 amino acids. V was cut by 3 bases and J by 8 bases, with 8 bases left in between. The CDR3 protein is CASSPQGDSPLHF. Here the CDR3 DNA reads TGTGCCAGCTCACCTCAGGGCGATTCACCCCTCCACTTT.